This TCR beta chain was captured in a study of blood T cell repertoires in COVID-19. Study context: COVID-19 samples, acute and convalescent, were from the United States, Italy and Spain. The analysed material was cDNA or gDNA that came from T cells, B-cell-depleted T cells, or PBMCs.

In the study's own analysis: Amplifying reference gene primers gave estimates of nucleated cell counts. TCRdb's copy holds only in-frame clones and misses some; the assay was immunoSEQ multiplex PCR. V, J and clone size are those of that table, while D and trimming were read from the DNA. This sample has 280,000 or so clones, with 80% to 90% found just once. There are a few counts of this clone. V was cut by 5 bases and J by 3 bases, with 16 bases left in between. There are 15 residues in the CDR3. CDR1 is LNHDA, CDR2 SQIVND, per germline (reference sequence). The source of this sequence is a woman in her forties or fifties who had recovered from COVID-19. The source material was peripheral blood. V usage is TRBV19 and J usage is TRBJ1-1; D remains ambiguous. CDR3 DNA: TGTGCCAGTAGTCTCCGCCCCGGTGCGGACACTGAAGCTTTCTTT. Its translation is CASSLRPGADTEAFF.